The 16 T cell receptor beta chains reported below all come from one sample, sequenced in a study of blood T cells in healthy people across ages. For the second PCR, which ran for roughly 6 to 12 cycles, a sample-barcoded 5' primer and a J-beta primer mix were used. Each CDR3 protein is one row after TCRdb ran MiXCR on the 5' RACE reads. Of 700,000 or so distinct CDR3 sequences in the sample, approximately 40% were seen once. Sample: blood. The origin of the receptors is a man older than 75 in good health.

Here the CDR3 DNA reads TGTGCCAGCACCCCGGGTCGACTAGCGGGAGTGGGGGAGCAGTACTTC. Translated: CASTPGRLAGVGEQYF. The chain carries TRBV9 and TRBJ2-7, with 12 bases lining up with TRBD2. There are 16 residues in the CDR3. Germline values: CDR1 SGDLS, CDR2 YYNGEE. The junction had 14 bases not matched to a gene; V was cut back by 6 bases and J by 7 bases. Full variable domain (missing parts from reference TRBV9 and TRBJ2-7): DSGVTQTPKHLITATGQRVTLRCSPRSGDLSVYWYQQSLDQGLQFLIQYYNGEERAKGNILERFSAQQFPDLHSELNLSSLELGDSALYFCASTPGRLAGVGEQYFGPGTRLTVT.

A single count supports this clonotype. An end of the junction differs from the germline gene, which may be a read error. The chain has TRBV7-7 and TRBJ2-2; 8 nucleotides align to TRBD1. Germline CDR1 reads SSHAT; CDR2 reads FNYEAQ (reference sequence). This CDR3 is built from 15 residues. In DNA, the CDR3 is TGTGCTAGCAGCGTGGGACAGGCGAACACCGGGGAGCTGTTTTTT. Its translation is CASSVGQANTGELFF. Variable domain in full (rest from reference TRBV7-7 and TRBJ2-2): GAGVSQSPRYKVTKRGQDVTLRCDPISSHATLYWYQQALGQGPEFLTYFNYEAQPDKSGLPSDRFSAERPEGSISTLTIQRTEQRDSAMYRCASSVGQANTGELFFGEGSRLTVL.

V is TRBV12-3 or TRBV12-4 and J is TRBJ2-3; the match to TRBD2 covers 8 bases. The J segment lost 6 bases and the V segment lost 5 bases, leaving 4 bases of the junction unmatched. The CDR3 contains 13 residues. The CDR3 DNA sequence: TGTGCCAGCAGTCGGGGGGGTTGGGATACGCAGTATTTT. Protein: CASSRGGWDTQYF.

There are a few counts of this clonotype. This sequence joins TRBV10-3 and TRBJ1-1; 9 bases match TRBD1. V shed 2 bases, J shed 6 bases, and the junction held 1 base outside the gene matches. CDR3 length equals 13 residues. The V gene's germline CDR1 is ENHRY and CDR2 SYGVKD. The CDR3 DNA follows: TGTGCCATCAGTGAGAGACAGGGGGCTGAAGCTTTCTTT. Amino acid sequence: CAISERQGAEAFF.

The J gene is TRBJ2-2, the V gene TRBV4-3, with D maybe TRBD1 (7 bases). The CDR3 totals 14 residues. The germline V gene has CDR1 LGHNA and CDR2 YSLEER. Trimming pared 8 bases from V and 4 bases from J, leaving 14 bases between. The CDR3 loop is CASRRGQSTGELFF. The CDR3 coding sequence is TGCGCCAGCCGGCGGGGACAGAGCACCGGGGAGCTGTTTTTT.

In this sample, this clonotype turned up many times. This rearrangement joins TRBV10-3 to TRBJ2-4, with TRBD2 matching 9 bases. Germline V gene sequence: CDR1 ENHRY, CDR2 SYGVKD. After removal of 0 bases from V and 3 bases from J, the junction contained 3 bases not matched to a gene. The CDR3 extends over 16 amino acids. The CDR3 sequence: CAISESQREVKNIQYF. CDR3 nucleotide sequence: TGTGCCATCAGTGAGTCGCAGCGGGAGGTCAAAAACATTCAGTACTTC.

This clonotype was counted only a few times. CDR3 protein: CASRQNRIHEQYF. Written as DNA, the CDR3 is TGTGCCAGCAGACAAAACAGGATTCACGAGCAGTACTTC. The rearrangement uses TRBV6-5 and TRBJ2-5; tentative D call: TRBD1 (5 bases). The last part of the DNA fits TRBJ2-7 better; the J call may be wrong. Per germline, CDR1 MNHEY and CDR2 SVGAGI. This CDR3 comprises 13 residues.

This chain connects TRBV20-1 to TRBJ2-1; 12 bases fit TRBD2. The ends lost 2 bases at V and 9 bases at J; junction bases unmatched: 14. From germline, CDR1 is DFQATT and CDR2 SNEGSKA (reference sequence). CDR3 size: 17 residues. The CDR3: CSARSRGLAGTIGEQFF. In nucleotides, the CDR3 is TGCAGTGCTAGATCCAGAGGACTAGCGGGGACGATAGGTGAGCAGTTCTTC.

The rearrangement links TRBV7-2 to TRBJ2-3; D possibly matches TRBD1 or TRBD2 (5 bases each). This CDR3 is built from 15 residues. From germline, CDR1 is SGHTA and CDR2 FQGNSA. The germline V and J ends were trimmed by 5 bases and 2 bases, with 14 bases remaining between them. Written as DNA, the CDR3 is TGTGCCAGCAGCAGAAGGGACGGAATCACAGATACGCAGTATTTT. It specifies CASSRRDGITDTQYF.

The rearrangement links TRBV6-2 or TRBV6-3 to TRBJ1-2; 8 nucleotides match TRBD1. V shed 6 bases and J 3 bases; nucleotides not matched to a gene: 6. CDR1 is MNHEY, CDR2 SVGEGT, per germline. The CDR3 is made up of 14 amino acids. The CDR3 coding sequence is TGTGCCAGCAGCCAGACAGGGGTGGACTATGGCTACACCTTC. Translated: CASSQTGVDYGYTF.

This clonotype was observed a single time. One junction end disagrees with the germline gene, perhaps due to a read error. The genes are TRBV29-1 and TRBJ2-7; no clear D. The germline CDR1 and CDR2 sequences are SQVTM and ANQGSEA. The length of the CDR3 is 12 residues. The CDR3 DNA reads TGCAACGTTGACACTGACTCCTACGAGCAGTACTTC. Translating gives CNVDTDSYEQYF.

On this clonotype: Germline and junction disagree at one end, which may indicate a read error. The chain couples TRBV30 to TRBJ2-7, with 12 bases lining up with TRBD2. The last part of the DNA fits TRBJ2-5 better; the J call may be wrong. This CDR3 is built from 15 residues. The germline V gene encodes CDR1 GTSNPN and CDR2 SVGIG (reference sequence). CDR3 nucleotide sequence: TGTTCCTGGAGCAGACTAGCGGGAGTTCGGGAGACCCAGTACTTC. Translation gives CSWSRLAGVRETQYF.

This clonotype was seen many times. The chain employs TRBV6-1 and TRBJ1-4, with D tentatively TRBD1 (6 bases). Between the trimmed V and J ends, which lost 1 base and 5 bases, there was a span of 8 bases. The germline V gene encodes CDR1 MNHNS and CDR2 SASEGT. The CDR3 is made up of 14 amino acids. The CDR3 protein is CASSEDRANEKLFF. DNA of the CDR3: TGTGCCAGCAGTGAAGACAGGGCCAATGAAAAACTGTTTTTT.

CDR3 nucleotide sequence: TGTGCCACCAGCGAAACGACAGGGGGTTTTATTGGCTACACCTTC. It codes for CATSETTGGFIGYTF. The V gene is TRBV15, the J gene TRBJ1-2; 9 bases line up with TRBD1. The germline V gene encodes CDR1 LNHNV and CDR2 YYDKDF (reference sequence). Trimming removed 5 bases from V and 7 bases from J; junction bases left unmatched: 11. The CDR3 contains 15 residues.

The rearrangement joins TRBV7-3 to TRBJ2-5, with D possibly being TRBD2 (6 bases). The length of the CDR3 is 16 residues. V shed 2 bases and J shed 4 bases, with 17 bases lying between them. Germline V gene lookup returns CDR1 SGHTA and CDR2 FQGTGA. CDR3 bases: TGTGCCAGCAGCTTAGGGCTAGCGCCTTATCCAGAGACCCAGTACTTC. Its protein is CASSLGLAPYPETQYF. The whole variable domain, remainder taken from reference TRBV7-3 and TRBJ2-5, is GAGVSQTPSNKVTEKGKYVELRCDPISGHTALYWYRQSLGQGPEFLIYFQGTGAADDSGLPNDRFFAVRPEGSVSTLKIQRTERGDSAVYLCASSLGLAPYPETQYFGPGTRLLVL.

In this sample, this clonotype turned up many times. This chain uses TRBV12-3 or TRBV12-4 with TRBJ2-3, with TRBD2 matching over 10 bases. CDR3 length: 14 residues. The trim removed 6 bases at V and 2 bases at J, leaving 2 bases unmatched. This CDR3 reads CASRTSGHTDTQYF. Written as DNA, the CDR3 is TGTGCCAGCAGGACTAGCGGGCACACAGATACGCAGTATTTT.